This TCR beta chain derives from a study of blood T cells in healthy people across ages (dated by TCRdb to about 2015). Context from the whole study: In model experiments, template switching captured roughly one uniquely barcoded TCR beta cDNA molecule for every two T cells. The study measured age-related changes in TCR beta repertoire diversity using deep sequencing normalized with unique cDNA molecular identifiers. To avoid experimental bias, donors of different ages were distributed randomly across sequencing lanes. Using the same blood draw, the study looked at two additional independent replicas of 1 million unique cDNA reads for two donors, one aged 18 to 30 and the other aged 80 or older. Donors were grouped into four age groups: young (average 16 years), middle-aged (roughly 38), aged (approximately 58) and long-lived (roughly 80). General findings and caveats noted by the study authors: Total diversity estimates from one million sequenced T cells were considered lower bounds and underestimates. Donor CMV infection status was unknown, potentially confounding age-related changes in expanded clonotypes. The long-lived group showed more naive CD4+ T cells, fewer expanded clones and increased TCR diversity than the aged group, suggesting age selection. Because profiling used bulk unsorted PBMCs, naive and antigen-experienced compartments could not be compared conclusively. Observed TCR beta diversity per million T cells fell roughly linearly with age, and a significant reduction was already apparent by age roughly 40. Observed TCR beta diversity correlated strongly with the percentage of naive T cells measured by flow cytometry.

Measured from the cysteine to the phenylalanine, the CDR3 is 16 residues long. CDR3 DNA is the only sequence kept; it has 48 bases, read in frame from the first base. Unmatched junction bases come to 7, with V trimmed by 4 bases and J by 10 bases. The germline V gene (reference sequence) gives CDR1 as LGHDT and CDR2 as YNNKEL. The donors were roughly 39 Caucasian individuals from Russia, aged about 6 to 95 years, who were systemically healthy. Around 10 milliliters of peripheral blood were collected from each donor into EDTA-treated Vacutainer tubes. Ficoll-Paque density-gradient centrifugation was used to isolate PBMCs, with at least 6.5 million obtained per sample. Trizol reagent was used to extract total RNA from PBMCs, with at least 6 micrograms per sample. For every donor, flow cytometry on a PBMC aliquot measured the percentage of naive CD45RAhigh/CD27high T cells. The library was built by means of 5' RACE. Reads for this sample came from an Illumina HiSeq 2500. A second about 6 to 11 cycle PCR used a sample-barcoded 5' primer and a J-beta primer mix. A template-switch 5' adaptor carrying 12 random nucleotides introduced a unique molecular identifier onto each TCR beta cDNA molecule. Each sample yielded at least 2.5 million CDR3-containing paired-end reads. All of the RNA was converted into first-strand cDNA using the Mint cDNA synthesis kit, with a TRBC-specific oligonucleotide serving as the primer. Following uracil-DNA glycosylase treatment, a first 18-cycle PCR with universal primers M1SS and BC2_uni_R was performed on all cDNA. The authors' pipeline ran thus. For normalization, 1 million high-quality reads, each with a distinct molecular identifier, were randomly selected from each sample. Reads with shared molecular identifiers were discarded instead of being binned into consensus sequences. MiTCR, with a Q25 quality threshold and the strictest error-elimination algorithm, was used for CDR3 identification, clonotype clustering and error correction. A nonparametric unseen species model with Euler transformation was used to estimate lower-bound total TCR beta diversity. TCRdb took the public reads, trimmed them with fastp at Q25, ran MiXCR for clone calling and kept in-frame beta chains. Here each entry gathers all rows of one CDR3 protein and keeps the most common genes and DNA. What appears here as the V and J calls and clone size reflects TCRdb's work, not the paper's. This sample comprises roughly 730,000 distinct CDR3 sequences, 56% of them detected only once. The top ten constitute approximately 24% of the sample.

On this clonotype: It lacks a known antigen. Base qualities are not at hand, and no much larger clone is one base apart.

The sample comprised blood. The chain is assembled from TRBV3-1 and TRBJ2-1; 16 nucleotides in the junction match TRBD2. The TCR originated in a man in his forties in good health. The bases are TGTGCCAGCAGCCCATCGGGACTAGCGGGAGGGTGGGAGCAGTTCTTC. This encodes CASSPSGLAGGWEQFF.